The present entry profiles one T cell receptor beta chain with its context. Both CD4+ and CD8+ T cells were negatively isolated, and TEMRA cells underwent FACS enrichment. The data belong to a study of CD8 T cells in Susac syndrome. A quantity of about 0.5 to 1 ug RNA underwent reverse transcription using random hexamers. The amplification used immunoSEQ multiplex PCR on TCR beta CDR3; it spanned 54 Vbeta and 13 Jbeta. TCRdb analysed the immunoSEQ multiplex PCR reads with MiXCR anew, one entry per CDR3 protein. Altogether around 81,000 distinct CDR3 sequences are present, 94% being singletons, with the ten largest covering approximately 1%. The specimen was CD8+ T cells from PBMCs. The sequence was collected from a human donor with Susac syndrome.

CDR3 nucleotides: TGTGCCAGCAGTTACACTAGCGGGAGCTACGAGCAGTACTTC. Its translation is CASSYTSGSYEQYF. The V and J genes are TRBV6-5 and TRBJ2-7; 11 bases map to TRBD2. The germline V gene encodes CDR1 MNHEY and CDR2 SVGAGI. V shed 2 bases, J shed 3 bases, and the junction held 0 bases outside the gene matches. This CDR3 has 14 amino acids.